The 31 T cell receptor beta chains in this list originate from one sample, sequenced in a study of cytomegalovirus exposure and HLA in healthy donors. PCR primers comprised 60 Vbeta and 13 Jbeta primers. Method: immunoSEQ multiplex PCR; TCRdb's copy keeps in-frame clones and lacks some. This sample has 65,000 to 90,000 clones, with 65% to 80% found just once. The sequenced material came from PBMCs. Every receptor here comes from a man aged 40-49 years in good health and CMV-seronegative.

The V and J genes are TRBV21-1 and TRBJ2-1; the table assigns TRBD1, which was not confirmed against the DNA. TRBV21-1 is termed a pseudogene. The CDR3 loop spans 15 amino acids. CDR3 protein: CARGGPVCLLDEQFF. The CDR3 coding sequence is TGTGCCAGAGGTGGGCCAGTGTGTCTCCTGGATGAGCAGTTCTTC.

The chain links TRBV5-8 to TRBJ2-7, with D perhaps matching TRBD1 (5 bases). The CDR3 extends over 13 amino acids. V gave up 4 bases and J gave up 6 bases, with 14 bases separating them. The V gene's germline CDR1 is SGHTS and CDR2 YDEGEE. The CDR3 region has the DNA TGTGCCAGCAGCAGTCACAGGCTCTCCGAGCAGTACTTC. It codes for CASSSHRLSEQYF.

This clone has more than one count but fewer than ten. The chain carries TRBV5-1 and TRBJ1-1, with unresolved D. The ends were cut back, 5 bases at V and 2 bases at J, with 16 bases in the middle. CDR3 size: 15 residues. Per germline, CDR1 SGHRS and CDR2 YFSETQ. The CDR3 here is CASRSTPKPNTEAFF. CDR3 coding DNA: TGCGCCAGCAGATCTACCCCAAAGCCAAACACTGAAGCTTTCTTT.

The chain carries TRBV28 and TRBJ2-1; D is perhaps TRBD1 (6 bases). The CDR3 runs 12 residues. V lost 11 bases and J 5 bases, leaving 13 bases between the germline ends. Germline loops: CDR1 MDHEN, CDR2 SYDVKM. The CDR3 coding sequence is TGTGCCGCCTCGGACAGCAACAATGAGCAGTTCTTC. Its protein is CAASDSNNEQFF.

On this clone: Without the conserved terminal phenylalanine or tryptophan, this CDR3 likely stems from a read error. Because the CDR3's place on the DNA is in doubt, the DNA is left out and the CDR3 is given as listed by TCRdb. The rearrangement uses TRBV7-9 and TRBJ2-6; the DNA was not compared with TRBD1, the D call given in the table. Germline CDR1 is SEHNR and CDR2 is FQNEAQ (reference sequence). The CDR3 region is 12 residues in length, termini included. The CDR3: CASSLADGDSSV.

The rearrangement links TRBV19 to TRBJ1-5; D remains ambiguous. Trimming took 4 bases from V and 5 from J, leaving 6 bases between them. Germline V gives CDR1 LNHDA, CDR2 SQIVND (reference sequence). There are 12 residues in the CDR3. Here the CDR3 reads CASSRRDQPQHF. In DNA, the CDR3 is TGTGCCAGTAGTAGACGGGATCAGCCCCAGCATTTT. Full variable domain (missing parts from reference TRBV19 and TRBJ1-5): DGGITQSPKYLFRKEGQNVTLSCEQNLNHDAMYWYRQDPGQGLRLIYYSQIVNDFQKGDIAEGYSVSREKKESFPLTVTSAQKNPTAFYLCASSRRDQPQHFGDGTRLSIL.

DNA for the CDR3: TGTGCCAGCAGCTTAGCGCTTGGACAGTTCTACGAGCAGTACTTC. This gives the protein CASSLALGQFYEQYF. V gene TRBV11-1 combines with J gene TRBJ2-7; D perhaps matches TRBD1 (6 bases). CDR1 SGHAT and CDR2 FQDESV come from the germline V gene (reference sequence). The CDR3 length is 15 residues. Trimming stripped 0 bases from V and 3 bases from J, with 12 bases between.

The chain combines TRBV6-5 with TRBJ2-7; 8 bases map to TRBD1. Germline loops: CDR1 MNHEY, CDR2 SVGAGI. After removal of 0 bases from V and 4 bases from J, the junction contained 5 bases not matched to a gene. This CDR3 spans 15 amino acids. CDR3 in amino acids: CASSYSRTGWYEQYF. In nucleotides, the CDR3 is TGTGCCAGCAGTTACTCAAGGACAGGGTGGTACGAGCAGTACTTC.

This clone showed up just a few times. CDR3 loop: CASSLYPRANTEAFF. The CDR3 region has the DNA TGTGCCAGCAGTTTATACCCCAGGGCGAACACTGAAGCTTTCTTT. V is TRBV27 and J is TRBJ1-1, with TRBD1 as a possible D gene (5 bases). Germline-derived CDR1 and CDR2 are MNHEY and SMNVEV (reference sequence). V dropped 1 base and J dropped 1 base, with 10 bases sitting between them. This CDR3 has 15 residues.

This clone is a singleton in its sample. The V gene is TRBV6-5, the J gene TRBJ1-1, with a weak D call TRBD1 (6 bases). V gave up 2 bases and J gave up 4 bases, with 14 bases separating them. Germline CDR1 and CDR2: MNHEY and SVGAGI. The CDR3 is 15 residues long. CDR3 sequence (DNA): TGTGCCAGCAGTTACGAGGGGGGGCTTAGCACTGAAGCTTTCTTT. Translating it yields CASSYEGGLSTEAFF.

CDR3 nucleotide sequence: TGTGCCAGCAGCCAAGTCTTCGGCCAAGGGGTTAAGAACACCGGGGAGCTGTTTTTT. Residues: CASSQVFGQGVKNTGELFF. This chain joins TRBV4-2 and TRBJ2-2; tentative D call: TRBD1 (5 bases). Germline V gives CDR1 LGHNA, CDR2 YNFKEQ. Trimming took 1 base from V and 1 from J, leaving 19 bases between them. The CDR3 runs 19 residues.

This chain joins TRBV4-1 and TRBJ2-5; 11 nucleotides agree with TRBD1. The CDR3 length is 14 residues. The trim removed 4 bases at V and 5 bases at J, leaving 3 bases unmatched. Germline CDR1 is MGHRA and CDR2 is YSYEKL. CDR3 region: CASSPDRGRETQYF. In DNA, the CDR3 is TGCGCCAGCAGCCCGGACAGGGGGCGGGAGACCCAGTACTTC.

V and J are TRBV6-5 and TRBJ2-3, with 7 bases fitting TRBD1. V lost 2 bases and J lost 5; bases outside the gene matches: 7. Germline V CDR1 and CDR2: MNHEY, SVGAGI. The CDR3 is made up of 15 amino acids. CDR3 sequence reads: CASSYDRTGRDTQYF. The CDR3 nucleotides are TGTGCCAGCAGTTACGACAGGACAGGTAGAGATACGCAGTATTTT.

The chain recombines TRBV27 with TRBJ2-5, with unresolved D. This CDR3 spans 13 amino acids. Per germline, CDR1 MNHEY and CDR2 SMNVEV (reference sequence). The V end lost 1 base, the J end lost 4 bases, and 7 bases lay between the germline ends. This CDR3 is CASSLFGRETQYF. The CDR3 DNA follows: TGTGCCAGCAGTTTATTTGGGCGAGAGACCCAGTACTTC.

J is TRBJ1-5 and V is TRBV2; D ambiguous. Trimming stripped 7 bases from V and 7 bases from J, with 23 bases between. Germline V CDR1 and CDR2: SNHLY, FYNNEI. The CDR3 loop spans 16 amino acids. The CDR3 sequence: CASTPEDMVVGQPQHF. The CDR3 DNA reads TGTGCCAGCACCCCAGAAGACATGGTGGTTGGCCAGCCCCAGCATTTT. Full variable domain (rest looked up from reference TRBV2 and TRBJ1-5): EPEVTQTPSHQVTQMGQEVILRCVPISNHLYFYWYRQILGQKVEFLVSFYNNEISEKSEIFDDQFSVERPDGSNFTLKIRSTKLEDSAMYFCASTPEDMVVGQPQHFGDGTRLSIL.

This CDR3 is CASSFTSGARTDTQYF. Written as DNA, the CDR3 is TGTGCCAGCAGCTTTACTAGCGGGGCCCGCACAGATACGCAGTATTTT. J is TRBJ2-3 and V is TRBV7-3; 10 bases align to TRBD2. CDR3 size: 16 residues. Germline CDR1 is SGHTA and CDR2 is FQGTGA. Trimming removed 3 bases from V and 1 base from J; junction bases left unmatched: 4.

The gene calls are TRBV27 and TRBJ1-2; 7 nucleotides match TRBD1. Germline CDR1 and CDR2: MNHEY and SMNVEV (reference sequence). Trimming at V came to 10 bases and at J to 0 bases, leaving 14 bases not matched to a gene. This CDR3 has 16 residues. DNA for the CDR3: TGTGCCACCCGAAGGGGGACAGTAGCTTCTAACTATGGCTACACCTTC. The encoded protein is CATRRGTVASNYGYTF.

The chain is built from TRBV5-1 and TRBJ2-7, with TRBD1 matching 7 bases. Looked up from germline, CDR1 is SGHRS and CDR2 is YFSETQ. The V segment lost 6 bases and the J segment 0 bases; nucleotides outside the gene matches: 6. This CDR3 is built from 14 residues. The CDR3, as DNA: TGCGCCAGCAAAGGAGGACAGGCCTCCTACGAGCAGTACTTC. As protein: CASKGGQASYEQYF.

J is TRBJ2-3 and V is TRBV6-5, with D possibly being TRBD2 (5 bases). CDR1 is MNHEY, CDR2 SVGAGI, per germline. The CDR3 totals 13 residues. Trimming pared 6 bases from V and 2 bases from J, leaving 9 bases between. The CDR3 DNA sequence: TGTGCCAGCAGGCGGACTCACACAGATACGCAGTATTTT. This codes for CASRRTHTDTQYF.

This clone has only a few counts. The V and J genes are TRBV6-6 and TRBJ1-1, with TRBD1 matching 10 bases. Germline V gene data show CDR1 as MNHNY and CDR2 as SVGAGI (reference sequence). CDR3 length equals 14 residues. V was clipped by 6 bases and J by 5 bases; unmatched bases: 6. CDR3 sequence reads: CASSGGQGFTEAFF. CDR3 bases: TGTGCCAGCAGCGGGGGACAGGGGTTTACTGAAGCTTTCTTT.

The rearrangement uses TRBV4-1 and TRBJ2-1, with 7 bases matching TRBD1. V shed 5 bases and J 0 bases; nucleotides not matched to a gene: 7. Germline lookup yields CDR1 MGHRA and CDR2 YSYEKL. The CDR3 sequence is 16 residues long. The CDR3 is CASSGLQGSSYNEQFF. Here the CDR3 DNA reads TGCGCCAGCAGCGGCCTACAGGGGAGCTCCTACAATGAGCAGTTCTTC.

A few counts support this clone. The rearrangement links TRBV30 to TRBJ1-1; maybe TRBD1 (6 bases). V lost 3 bases to trimming and J lost 4 bases, with 24 bases between them. Germline V lookup: CDR1 GTSNPN, CDR2 SVGIG (reference sequence). This CDR3 has 17 residues. In DNA, the CDR3 is TGTGCCTGGAGGGAAAACTTGGGACATTTTTTTGTCACTGAAGCTTTCTTT. Translating it yields CAWRENLGHFFVTEAFF.

This clone has only one observation. The CDR3 DNA follows: TGTGCCAGCTCCTACACCGGGACAGGGGTCGAAAATACGCAGTATTTT. This gives the protein CASSYTGTGVENTQYF. The rearrangement joins TRBV18 to TRBJ2-3; TRBD1 aligns across 10 bases. V lost 6 bases, J lost 7 bases, and 13 bases stayed unmatched. Germline V gene data show CDR1 as KGHSH and CDR2 as LQKENI. This CDR3 region has 16 residues.

V and J are TRBV15 and TRBJ1-1, with a possible D match to TRBD1 (6 bases). The CDR3 runs 13 residues. Trimming removed 3 bases from V and 1 base from J, with 6 bases in between. Germline assignment: CDR1 LNHNV and CDR2 YYDKDF (reference sequence). The CDR3 bases are TGTGCCACCAGCAGGGACAGGAACACTGAAGCTTTCTTT. It specifies CATSRDRNTEAFF.

The rearrangement joins TRBV7-6 to TRBJ2-6; TRBD1 matches 9 bases. The V gene's germline CDR1 is SGHVS and CDR2 FNYEAQ. The CDR3 length is 17 residues. Trimming at V came to 6 bases and at J to 2 bases, leaving 8 bases not matched to a gene. Here the CDR3 reads CASRSRDRVPGANVLTF. The CDR3 DNA reads TGTGCCAGCAGATCCCGGGACAGGGTTCCTGGGGCCAACGTCCTGACTTTC.

This sequence joins TRBV4-2 and TRBJ1-4; 10 bases map to TRBD1. The CDR3 runs to 16 residues. The germline V gene has CDR1 LGHNA and CDR2 YNFKEQ. The V segment lost 3 bases and the J segment 2 bases; nucleotides outside the gene matches: 3. CDR3 amino acids: CASSHSTGGTNEKLFF. In nucleotides, the CDR3 is TGTGCCAGCAGCCACTCGACAGGGGGCACTAATGAAAAACTGTTTTTT.

Only one count was recorded for this clone. The CDR3 DNA reads TGTGCCAGCAGCTCTGGGGGGAGGAATGAGCAGTTCTTC. Its protein product is CASSSGGRNEQFF. The J gene is TRBJ2-1, the V gene TRBV7-3; D is perhaps TRBD2 (6 bases). Trimming stripped 4 bases from V and 7 bases from J, with 11 bases between. Germline CDR1 is SGHTA and CDR2 is FQGTGA. The CDR3 length is 13 residues.

The V gene is TRBV7-3, the J gene TRBJ2-6, with D possibly TRBD1 on 5 matching bases. Germline-derived CDR1 and CDR2 are SGHTA and FQGTGA. The CDR3 sequence is 16 residues long. Trimming removed 7 bases at V and 0 bases at J, with 13 bases between. CDR3 region: CASTLGQTSGANVLTF. CDR3 sequence (DNA): TGTGCCAGCACCCTGGGGCAGACCTCTGGGGCCAACGTCCTGACTTTC. Supplemented by reference TRBV7-3 and TRBJ2-6, the full variable domain reads GAGVSQTPSNKVTEKGKYVELRCDPISGHTALYWYRQSLGQGPEFLIYFQGTGAADDSGLPNDRFFAVRPEGSVSTLKIQRTERGDSAVYLCASTLGQTSGANVLTFGAGSRLTVL.

DNA for the CDR3: TGTGCCAGCTCACTGACAGGGGACTACGAGCAGTACTTC. Its protein product is CASSLTGDYEQYF. V is TRBV18 and J is TRBJ2-7, with 8 bases aligning to TRBD1. The ends lost 4 bases at V and 3 bases at J; junction bases unmatched: 2. Per germline, CDR1 KGHSH and CDR2 LQKENI. The CDR3 is 13 amino acids.

The chain uses TRBV29-1 and TRBJ1-5; tentative D call: TRBD1 (5 bases). CDR1 is SQVTM, CDR2 ANQGSEA, per germline. V lost 4 bases and J 2 bases, leaving 12 bases between the germline ends. The CDR3 runs 14 residues. CDR3 residues: CSVGAGIGNQPQHF. The CDR3 bases are TGCAGCGTTGGAGCAGGGATCGGCAATCAGCCCCAGCATTTT.

The V gene is TRBV6-5, the J gene TRBJ2-5, with 8 positions matching TRBD1. Germline V gene data show CDR1 as MNHEY and CDR2 as SVGAGI. With 5 bases clipped from V and 5 bases from J, the junction kept 7 bases outside the gene matches. This CDR3 is 14 amino acids long. The CDR3 sequence: CASSRQGRPETQYF. The CDR3 DNA reads TGTGCCAGCAGTCGACAGGGGCGACCCGAGACCCAGTACTTC.